Sequencing of this TCR beta chain was carried out in a study of blood T cells in healthy people across ages. This clonotype was found a few times. As yet, its antigen is unknown. Per the germline V gene, CDR1 is LNHNV and CDR2 is YYDKDF (reference sequence). Deletions cut 3 bases from V and 1 base from J, with 17 bases between. CDR3 length: 17 amino acids. Findings and caveats of the study: When set beside aged donors, long-lived donors presented more naive CD4+ cells and higher diversity. Calculation of diversity from one million T cells yielded estimates considered to be underestimates.

With a J-beta primer mix and a sample-barcoded 5' primer, a second PCR ran 7 to 11 cycles. TCRdb fed the 5' RACE reads into MiXCR, producing one record per CDR3 protein. The data hold under 1,000,000 distinct CDR3 sequences, with around 36% observed a single time. The sample taken for sequencing was blood. The TCR was taken from a man aged 18 to 29 in good health. The rearrangement links TRBV15 to TRBJ2-3; D may be TRBD1 (7 bases). The CDR3 nucleotides read TGTGCCACCAGCAGGGAGGGGGCGCAAATGGGCACAGATACGCAGTATTTT. It codes for CATSREGAQMGTDTQYF.